The present T cell receptor beta chain was sequenced within a study of radiotherapy plus CTLA-4 blockade in lung cancer. Assay: immunoSEQ multiplex PCR; the TCRdb copy retains only in-frame clones and omits some. The sample lists roughly 90,000 clones, 78% seen once, with 4% in the top ten. Trimming took 6 bases from V and 3 from J; bases not matched to a gene: 3. CDR1 MNHEY and CDR2 SVGAGI come from the germline V gene. This CDR3 contains 13 residues. The sample here was peripheral blood, taken from a patient treated with radiotherapy plus ipilimumab. This TCR was sampled from a human donor with non-small cell lung cancer who had a partial response to radiotherapy plus ipilimumab. Some clones in this sample may be carry-over from other donors' samples. The gene calls are TRBV6-5 and TRBJ2-7; 9 bases agree with TRBD2. The chain's CDR3 is CASSEREVYEQYF. The CDR3 bases are TGTGCCAGCAGCGAGCGGGAGGTCTACGAGCAGTACTTC.